The source of this TCR beta chain is a study of metastatic and nonmetastatic thyroid tumors. TCRdb re-called clones via MiXCR from the PCR reads. Of over 15,000 clones listed, approximately 3.7% are singletons. This CDR3 is built from 15 residues. Germline V CDR1 and CDR2: MNHNS, SASEGT. V trimming: 5 bases; J trimming: 4 bases; junction bases outside the gene matches: 10. The entire patient cohort was treatment-naive prior to thyroid surgery. This clone has a handful of counts. The TCR sequence derives from a female donor with papillary thyroid cancer or a benign thyroid nodule (not recorded which). Some clones in this sample may be carry-over from other donors' samples. The rearrangement links TRBV6-1 to TRBJ1-1, with TRBD1 identical over 7 bases. The sequenced sample was tumor tissue. The CDR3 protein is CASSPESTGATEAFF. The CDR3 DNA follows: TGTGCCAGCAGTCCCGAAAGCACAGGGGCCACTGAAGCTTTCTTT.